The 14 T cell receptor beta chains below come from one sample, sequenced in a study of T cell responses to AZD1222 COVID-19 vaccine. Data came from immunoSEQ multiplex PCR; TCRdb stores just in-frame clones and leaves some out. The sample has 75,000 to 100,000 clones; around 90% are singletons. The sequencing used peripheral blood, collected on day 0 of AZD1222 vaccination. The receptors shown here come from an adult in good health.

The genes are TRBV29-1 and TRBJ2-3; D remains unclear. The V gene's germline CDR1 is SQVTM and CDR2 ANQGSEA. The ends were cut back, 4 bases at V and 2 bases at J, with 10 bases in the middle. This CDR3 region has 13 residues. The CDR3 reads CSVVDPPTDTQYF. The CDR3 DNA reads TGCAGCGTTGTTGATCCCCCCACAGATACGCAGTATTTT.

The gene calls are TRBV2 and TRBJ1-2; a possible D gene is TRBD1 (5 bases). The V and J ends lost 4 bases and 4 bases respectively, with 10 bases between them. This CDR3 has 13 amino acids. The V gene's germline CDR1 is SNHLY and CDR2 FYNNEI. CDR3 protein: CASSAGEGYGYTF. As DNA, the CDR3 is TGTGCCAGCAGTGCGGGGGAGGGCTATGGCTACACCTTC.

This chain uses TRBV28 with TRBJ1-6, with D possibly being TRBD1 (6 bases). The germline gives CDR1 MDHEN, CDR2 SYDVKM. The CDR3 has 13 residues. V lost 6 bases to trimming and J lost 14 bases, with 17 bases between them. The CDR3, as DNA: TGTGCCAGCAGGATCCCAGGGGACCTGTCCCTCCACTTT. Its protein product is CASRIPGDLSLHF.

Points on this clone: Other DNA sequences in the same sample also yield this CDR3. The rearrangement joins TRBV24-1 to TRBJ2-2; no clear D gene. The germline CDR1 and CDR2 sequences are KGHDR and SFDVKD. With 3 bases removed from V and 8 bases from J, the gap between germline ends came to 6 bases. This CDR3 comprises 12 residues. CDR3 loop: CATSDTSGELFF. The CDR3 DNA sequence: TGTGCCACCAGTGATACATCGGGGGAGCTGTTTTTT.

The rearrangement joins TRBV30 to TRBJ1-4, with 8 bases that match TRBD1. V shed 0 bases, J shed 7 bases, and the junction held 4 bases outside the gene matches. The germline CDR1 and CDR2 sequences are GTSNPN and SVGIG (reference sequence). This CDR3 is 14 amino acids long. The CDR3 reads CAWSVQGASEKLFF. For the CDR3, the DNA is TGTGCCTGGAGTGTTCAGGGGGCCAGTGAAAAACTGTTTTTT.

The chain employs TRBV5-8 and TRBJ1-5; D not resolved. This CDR3 contains 16 residues. Germline V gene data show CDR1 as SGHTS and CDR2 as YDEGEE. The V gene lost 4 bases and the J gene lost 2 bases, with 16 bases spanning the gap. DNA of the CDR3: TGTGCCAGCAGCCCCGACCCGGCTCAGGGCAATCAGCCCCAGCATTTT. Protein: CASSPDPAQGNQPQHF.

The rearrangement uses TRBV7-2 and TRBJ1-4, with 9 bases lining up with TRBD1. The CDR3 length is 14 residues. Germline V gene sequence: CDR1 SGHTA, CDR2 FQGNSA. Trimming took 4 bases from V and 6 from J; bases not matched to a gene: 3. The CDR3, as DNA: TGTGCCAGCAGCTACGGGACAGGGTATGAAAAACTGTTTTTT. Translating gives CASSYGTGYEKLFF.

The chain recombines TRBV2 with TRBJ2-5, with D uncertain. The V end was cut by 3 bases, the J end by 9 bases, with 20 bases between. CDR3 length equals 15 residues. In germline, CDR1 is SNHLY, CDR2 FYNNEI. CDR3 amino acids: CASSDDVGPLSAQYF. The DNA of the CDR3 is TGTGCCAGCAGTGACGATGTAGGGCCTTTATCGGCCCAGTACTTC.

The chain is built from TRBV9 and TRBJ2-3, with 8 positions matching TRBD1. CDR1 is SGDLS and CDR2 is YYNGEE in the germline V gene. The ends lost 3 bases at V and 3 bases at J; junction bases unmatched: 9. CDR3 length: 16 amino acids. The CDR3 DNA reads TGTGCCAGCAGCGAGACAGTGACAGGGGAGACAGATACGCAGTATTTT. Translating it yields CASSETVTGETDTQYF. Supplemented by reference TRBV9 and TRBJ2-3, the full variable domain reads DSGVTQTPKHLITATGQRVTLRCSPRSGDLSVYWYQQSLDQGLQFLIQYYNGEERAKGNILERFSAQQFPDLHSELNLSSLELGDSALYFCASSETVTGETDTQYFGPGTRLTVL.

The gene calls are TRBV7-3 and TRBJ2-2; D unresolved. The CDR3 is 12 residues long. Germline-derived CDR1 and CDR2 are SGHTA and FQGTGA. Trimming shortened V by 3 bases and J by 5 bases, and 4 bases separated the two germline ends. The CDR3 coding sequence is TGTGCCAGCAGCTTTTCGACCGGGGAGCTGTTTTTT. This gives the protein CASSFSTGELFF.

This chain links TRBV3-1 (or the pseudogene TRBV3-2) with TRBJ1-5, with unresolved D. The CDR3 covers 12 residues. Germline V gives CDR1 LGHDT, CDR2 YNNKEL (reference sequence). V lost 2 bases and J lost 4, with 3 bases in between. The CDR3 region is CASSQRNQPQHF. CDR3 nucleotides: TGTGCCAGCAGCCAACGGAATCAGCCCCAGCATTTT.

The rearrangement joins TRBV27 to TRBJ1-2; 9 bases fit TRBD1. CDR3 length equals 14 residues. The germline gives CDR1 MNHEY, CDR2 SMNVEV (reference sequence). V was clipped by 7 bases and J by 8 bases; unmatched bases: 11. This CDR3 is CASNAAGQGGGYTF. The CDR3 nucleotides are TGTGCCAGCAATGCCGCGGGACAGGGTGGGGGCTACACCTTC.

This clone was picked up a small number of times. The chain combines TRBV18 with TRBJ2-7, with D possibly matching TRBD1 (5 bases). Germline values: CDR1 KGHSH, CDR2 LQKENI. V was cut by 1 base and J by 2 bases, with 12 bases left in between. The CDR3 runs 15 residues. The CDR3 sequence is CASSPQGSPAYEQYF. The CDR3 DNA is TGTGCCAGCTCACCACAGGGGTCCCCCGCCTACGAGCAGTACTTC.

The chain is built from TRBV10-3 and TRBJ2-2; D tentatively fits TRBD1 or TRBD2 (5 bases each). Germline CDR1 is ENHRY and CDR2 is SYGVKD. The ends were cut back, 0 bases at V and 0 bases at J, with 5 bases in the middle. The CDR3 length is 15 residues. This chain's CDR3 is CAISESGPNTGELFF. DNA of the CDR3: TGTGCCATCAGTGAGTCGGGACCGAACACCGGGGAGCTGTTTTTT.